Below are 6 T cell receptor beta chains sequenced from a single sample in a study of CD8 T cells in Susac syndrome. With random hexamers, reverse transcription was performed on roughly 0.5 to 1 ug of RNA. From the immunoSEQ multiplex PCR reads, TCRdb called clonotypes with MiXCR, one entry per CDR3 protein. This repertoire shows some 300,000 distinct CDR3 sequences, around nine tenths found once; its top ten account for around 0.18%. Sequenced input: CD8+ T cells from PBMCs. The receptors shown here come from a human donor with multiple sclerosis.

V usage is TRBV30 and J usage is TRBJ2-7; D remains unclear. The germline V gene has CDR1 GTSNPN and CDR2 SVGIG (reference sequence). Deletions cut 1 base from V and 6 bases from J, with 7 bases between. The CDR3 totals 11 residues. DNA for the CDR3: TGTGCCTGGAGTGAGGGCAGCGAGCAGTACTTC. It translates to CAWSEGSEQYF. The whole variable domain, remainder taken from reference TRBV30 and TRBJ2-7, is SQTIHQWPATLVQPVGSPLSLECTVEGTSNPNLYWYRQAAGRGLQLLFYSVGIGQISSEVPQNLSASRPQDRQFILSSKKLLLSDSGFYLCAWSEGSEQYFGPGTRLTVT.

The gene calls are TRBV9 and TRBJ2-5; D is undetermined. CDR3 length: 13 residues. V lost 5 bases to trimming and J lost 0 bases, with 8 bases between them. Germline V gene data show CDR1 as SGDLS and CDR2 as YYNGEE. The CDR3, as DNA: TGTGCCAGCAGTACCCGAAACCAAGAGACCCAGTACTTC. Its translation: CASSTRNQETQYF. The variable domain in full, with the rest retrieved from reference TRBV9 and TRBJ2-5, is DSGVTQTPKHLITATGQRVTLRCSPRSGDLSVYWYQQSLDQGLQFLIQYYNGEERAKGNILERFSAQQFPDLHSELNLSSLELGDSALYFCASSTRNQETQYFGPGTRLLVL.

The V gene is TRBV6-1, the J gene TRBJ1-2, with a possible D match to TRBD1 (6 bases). The germline V gene has CDR1 MNHNS and CDR2 SASEGT. Trimming pared 2 bases from V and 5 bases from J, leaving 18 bases between. The CDR3 covers 16 residues. CDR3 nucleotides: TGTGCCAGCAGTGAATTTGGGTTACAGGGCACGTATGGCTACACCTTC. Amino acids: CASSEFGLQGTYGYTF.

The genes are TRBV7-8 and TRBJ2-1; 7 nucleotides agree with TRBD2. V was pared by 10 bases and J by 5 bases, with 8 bases of the junction left unmatched. The germline V gene has CDR1 SGHVS and CDR2 FQNEAQ. CDR3 length: 13 residues. CDR3 sequence reads: CANGRSTHNEQFF. The CDR3 nucleotides are TGTGCCAACGGGAGGAGCACCCACAATGAGCAGTTCTTC. Full variable domain (missing parts from reference TRBV7-8 and TRBJ2-1): GAGVSQSPRYKVAKRGQDVALRCDPISGHVSLFWYQQALGQGPEFLTYFQNEAQLDKSGLPSDRFFAERPEGSVSTLKIQRTQQEDSAVYLCANGRSTHNEQFFGPGTRLTVL.

V usage is TRBV15 and J usage is TRBJ1-2; tentative D call: TRBD1 (5 bases). This CDR3 is 12 amino acids long. V gave up 5 bases and J gave up 8 bases, with 12 bases separating them. The germline CDR1 and CDR2 sequences are LNHNV and YYDKDF (reference sequence). CDR3 sequence: CATSPLGGGYTF. In DNA, the CDR3 is TGTGCCACCAGCCCCCTTGGGGGGGGCTACACCTTC.

The rearrangement links TRBV29-1 to TRBJ1-2, with TRBD1 as a possible D gene (6 bases). This CDR3 comprises 12 residues. The ends were cut back, 8 bases at V and 4 bases at J, with 14 bases in the middle. CDR1 is SQVTM, CDR2 ANQGSEA, per germline. This chain's CDR3 is CSYMKGGYGYTF. The CDR3 DNA reads as TGCAGCTATATGAAGGGGGGCTATGGCTACACCTTC.